The 20 T cell receptor beta chains in this list originate from one sample, sequenced in a study of blood T cell repertoires in COVID-19. TCRdb keeps only in-frame clones here, not all; method: immunoSEQ multiplex PCR. The table has around 400,000 clones, around 87% seen once; the top ten hold about 2.1%. Sequenced material: peripheral blood. The receptors were gathered from an older woman with COVID-19, enrolled during active disease.

This rearrangement joins TRBV6-6 to TRBJ1-5, with D possibly matching TRBD1 (5 bases). There are 12 residues in the CDR3. Per the germline V gene, CDR1 is MNHNY and CDR2 is SVGAGI (reference sequence). V shed 4 bases and J shed 5 bases, with 6 bases lying between them. In DNA form, the CDR3 reads TGTGCCAGCAGTTCGGGGGATCAGCCCCAGCATTTT. It yields the protein CASSSGDQPQHF.

The chain recombines TRBV7-9 with TRBJ1-4; D gene unclear. Between the trimmed V and J ends, which lost 5 bases and 7 bases, there was a span of 20 bases. The V gene's germline CDR1 is SEHNR and CDR2 FQNEAQ (reference sequence). CDR3 length: 16 residues. CDR3 nucleotide sequence: TGTGCCAGCAGCCCCTCTTTGAATCAGGCTCTTGAAAAACTGTTTTTT. This encodes CASSPSLNQALEKLFF.

The rearrangement joins TRBV12-3 or TRBV12-4 to TRBJ1-2; no clear D gene. The ends were cut back, 6 bases at V and 8 bases at J, with 16 bases in the middle. The CDR3 spans 13 residues. CDR3 DNA sequence: TGTGCCAGCAGCCGACATTTACGGGAGGGCTACACCTTC. Protein product: CASSRHLREGYTF.

The chain recombines TRBV6-5 with TRBJ1-2, with a tentative D call TRBD1 (5 bases). This CDR3 region has 13 residues. Germline lookup yields CDR1 MNHEY and CDR2 SVGAGI. V dropped 5 bases and J dropped 4 bases, with 11 bases sitting between them. The CDR3 is CASSIQGSYGYTF. For the CDR3, the DNA is TGTGCCAGCAGTATCCAGGGAAGCTATGGCTACACCTTC.

V is TRBV6-4 and J is TRBJ2-2; no definite D call. Germline CDR1 is MRHNA and CDR2 is SNTAGT. The CDR3 is 14 amino acids. Between the trimmed V and J ends, which lost 6 bases and 0 bases, there was a span of 8 bases. CDR3 nucleotide sequence: TGTGCCAGCAGACAACAAACGAACACCGGGGAGCTGTTTTTT. Amino acids: CASRQQTNTGELFF.

V is TRBV27 and J is TRBJ1-4, with 9 bases fitting TRBD1. Germline CDR1 reads MNHEY; CDR2 reads SMNVEV (reference sequence). This CDR3 is 15 amino acids long. V shed 8 bases and J 4 bases; nucleotides not matched to a gene: 8. The CDR3 sequence: CASGIPGQGNEKLFF. The CDR3 nucleotides read TGTGCCAGCGGCATACCGGGACAGGGTAATGAAAAACTGTTTTTT.

This clone was detected only once. The chain combines TRBV18 with TRBJ2-1, with TRBD1 matching over 8 bases. Germline trimming cut 4 bases from V and 2 bases from J; bases unmatched to any gene: 10. Germline V gene lookup returns CDR1 KGHSH and CDR2 LQKENI. The CDR3 totals 17 residues. CDR3 bases: TGTGCCAGCTCACTTCCCTGGACAGGGCCTCCCTACAATGAGCAGTTCTTC. Translation: CASSLPWTGPPYNEQFF.

This chain uses TRBV9 with TRBJ2-2, with TRBD1 matching 9 bases. Germline V gives CDR1 SGDLS, CDR2 YYNGEE. V was clipped by 4 bases and J by 4 bases; unmatched bases: 5. This CDR3 spans 15 amino acids. CDR3 nucleotides: TGTGCCAGCAGCATGACAGGGGGTCGCACCGGGGAGCTGTTTTTT. It yields the protein CASSMTGGRTGELFF.

This clone occurred a few times. V is TRBV28 and J is TRBJ2-7; no firm D call. The CDR3 runs 13 residues. The V gene lost 5 bases and the J gene lost 0 bases, with 8 bases spanning the gap. Germline V gene sequence: CDR1 MDHEN, CDR2 SYDVKM. The CDR3 DNA sequence: TGTGCCAGCAGTAACACATTCTCCTACGAGCAGTACTTC. Translating it yields CASSNTFSYEQYF.

This sequence joins TRBV10-2 and TRBJ2-3, with 8 positions matching TRBD2. This CDR3 has 16 residues. With 3 bases clipped from V and 0 bases from J, the junction kept 5 bases outside the gene matches. Per the germline V gene, CDR1 is WSHSY and CDR2 is SAAADI. CDR3 loop: CASSDGAGGSTDTQYF. The CDR3, as DNA: TGCGCCAGCAGTGATGGCGCGGGGGGTAGCACAGATACGCAGTATTTT.

The rearrangement uses TRBV10-3 and TRBJ1-2; D is unclear. V was shortened by 0 bases and J by 4 bases, with 15 bases between the two germline ends. The CDR3 runs to 16 residues. The germline gives CDR1 ENHRY, CDR2 SYGVKD. As DNA, the CDR3 is TGTGCCATCAGTGAGTCCCCCGTACGGGGATCCTATGGCTACACCTTC. Amino acids: CAISESPVRGSYGYTF.

The chain joins TRBV5-1 to TRBJ1-2; weak D call: TRBD1 (5 bases). The germline CDR1 and CDR2 sequences are SGHRS and YFSETQ. The CDR3 contains 14 residues. The ends were cut back, 0 bases at V and 8 bases at J, with 14 bases in the middle. The DNA of the CDR3 is TGCGCCAGCAGCTTGGCTACTAACTCAGGGGGCTACACCTTC. Translated, it gives CASSLATNSGGYTF.

The sample holds many counts of this clone. This chain links TRBV2 with TRBJ1-1, with D tentatively TRBD1 (5 bases). Trimming cost V 7 bases and J 5 bases, with 20 bases left between them. Germline V CDR1 and CDR2: SNHLY, FYNNEI. CDR3 size: 15 residues. CDR3 coding DNA: TGTGCCAGCACCCTCGGAGGGTTGGGGGGTACTGAAGCTTTCTTT. It encodes CASTLGGLGGTEAFF.

The gene calls are TRBV18 and TRBJ1-2; D possibly corresponds to TRBD1 (5 bases). Germline CDR1 reads KGHSH; CDR2 reads LQKENI. This CDR3 is 12 amino acids long. Trimming took 2 bases from V and 9 from J, leaving 10 bases between them. DNA of the CDR3: TGTGCCAGCTCACCAGACAGTGAAAGCTACACCTTC. Translation gives CASSPDSESYTF.

This clone appeared once. V is TRBV4-2 and J is TRBJ2-3; tentative D call: TRBD2 (6 bases). Germline CDR1 is LGHNA and CDR2 is YNFKEQ. V was pared by 1 base and J by 0 bases, with 14 bases between. This CDR3 is built from 17 residues. The CDR3 is CASSQGRLATSTDTQYF. CDR3 DNA: TGTGCCAGCAGCCAAGGGAGGCTAGCGACTAGCACAGATACGCAGTATTTT.

The chain employs TRBV5-1 and TRBJ1-1, with 7 bases aligning to TRBD1. This CDR3 region has 13 residues. CDR1 SGHRS and CDR2 YFSETQ come from the germline V gene. Losses at the gene ends were 5 bases for V and 4 bases for J; bases not matched to a gene: 5. The CDR3 spells CASSGRGPTEAFF. CDR3 nucleotides: TGCGCCAGCAGTGGAAGGGGGCCCACTGAAGCTTTCTTT.

V gene TRBV2 combines with J gene TRBJ2-3; TRBD2 aligns across 8 bases. V trimming: 4 bases; J trimming: 2 bases; junction bases outside the gene matches: 5. CDR3 length equals 15 residues. The germline gives CDR1 SNHLY, CDR2 FYNNEI. In DNA, the CDR3 is TGTGCCAGCAGTGTCCAGCGGGGGACCACAGATACGCAGTATTTT. Its protein product is CASSVQRGTTDTQYF.

This chain joins TRBV5-8 and TRBJ2-1, with 8 bases lining up with TRBD2. This CDR3 is built from 16 residues. V lost 4 bases and J lost 4; bases outside the gene matches: 10. The germline gives CDR1 SGHTS, CDR2 YDEGEE. CDR3 protein: CASSPLAGGGYNEQFF. The DNA of the CDR3 is TGTGCCAGCAGCCCCCTGGCGGGGGGAGGGTACAATGAGCAGTTCTTC.

This clone has at least ten counts. The V gene is TRBV30, the J gene TRBJ2-7, with D perhaps TRBD1 (5 bases). Trimming took off 0 bases at V and 6 bases at J, with 15 bases between the two ends. The length of the CDR3 is 14 residues. The germline V gene has CDR1 GTSNPN and CDR2 SVGIG (reference sequence). The CDR3 is CAWSVGPGQSEQYF. As DNA, the CDR3 is TGTGCCTGGAGTGTAGGGCCAGGGCAAAGCGAGCAGTACTTC.

The rearrangement joins TRBV5-1 to TRBJ2-2, with 7 bases aligning to TRBD1. CDR3 size: 17 residues. CDR1 and CDR2 (germline): SGHRS, YFSETQ. After removal of 5 bases from V and 7 bases from J, the junction contained 17 bases not matched to a gene. CDR3 protein: CASRGGIHRGAGGELFF. CDR3 in DNA: TGCGCCAGCAGGGGTGGCATCCACAGGGGCGCCGGCGGGGAGCTGTTTTTT.